Described below is a single T cell receptor (beta chain) sequence and its context. What it binds is not known. Method: immunoSEQ multiplex PCR; TCRdb's copy keeps in-frame clones and lacks some. Altogether 150,000 or so clones are present, more than 85% being singletons, with the ten largest covering 0.91%. Germline values: CDR1 SGHTA, CDR2 FQGNSA. The CDR3 length is 14 residues. V lost 4 bases and J lost 0, with 9 bases in between. These data are taken from a study of T cell responses to AZD1222 COVID-19 vaccine. Findings and limits, study-wide: The sample set comprised mostly white British donors with more females, and clonal diversity was possibly underestimated.

The sample was peripheral blood, taken on day 0 of MenACWY control vaccination. The TCR originated in an adult in good health. V is TRBV7-2 and J is TRBJ1-1, with D tentatively TRBD1 (6 bases). Here the CDR3 DNA reads TGTGCCAGCAGCTCTAAGGGGGTGAACACTGAAGCTTTCTTT. This gives the protein CASSSKGVNTEAFF. The full variable domain, in which reference TRBV7-2 and TRBJ1-1 provide the parts outside the CDR3, is GAGVSQSPSNKVTEKGKDVELRCDPISGHTALYWYRQSLGQGLEFLIYFQGNSAPDKSGLPSDRFSAERTGGSVSTLTIQRTQQEDSAVYLCASSSKGVNTEAFFGQGTRLTVV.